A single sample is the source of the 5 T cell receptor beta chains below, sequenced in a study of blood T cell repertoires in COVID-19. Using immunoSEQ multiplex PCR, the repertoire was profiled, and TCRdb retains in-frame clones only, with some absent. The table lists 120,000 to 150,000 clones, 84% of them singletons. Specimen: peripheral blood. These receptors came from a human donor in a cohort sampled during active COVID-19.

The rearrangement uses TRBV9 and TRBJ2-2, with D possibly TRBD2 on 6 matching bases. This CDR3 is 14 amino acids long. V lost 0 bases and J 7 bases, leaving 10 bases between the germline ends. Germline CDR1 reads SGDLS; CDR2 reads YYNGEE. In DNA form, the CDR3 reads TGTGCCAGCAGCGTAGTCGGGGGAAACGGGGAGCTGTTTTTT. Translating gives CASSVVGGNGELFF. Complete variable domain (other parts from reference TRBV9 and TRBJ2-2): DSGVTQTPKHLITATGQRVTLRCSPRSGDLSVYWYQQSLDQGLQFLIQYYNGEERAKGNILERFSAQQFPDLHSELNLSSLELGDSALYFCASSVVGGNGELFFGEGSRLTVL.

The chain joins TRBV2 to TRBJ2-7, with 8 bases that match TRBD1. The germline V gene encodes CDR1 SNHLY and CDR2 FYNNEI. J gave up 1 base and V 5 bases, and 7 bases lay outside the gene matches. CDR3 length: 15 amino acids. The CDR3 reads CASSLGQGISYEQYF. Written as DNA, the CDR3 is TGTGCCAGCAGTCTCGGACAGGGAATTTCCTACGAGCAGTACTTC. The full variable domain, completed using reference TRBV2 and TRBJ2-7, is EPEVTQTPSHQVTQMGQEVILRCVPISNHLYFYWYRQILGQKVEFLVSFYNNEISEKSEIFDDQFSVERPDGSNFTLKIRSTKLEDSAMYFCASSLGQGISYEQYFGPGTRLTVT.

The rearrangement links TRBV29-1 to TRBJ1-3; 8 bases line up with TRBD1. Trimming took 6 bases from V and 3 from J; bases not matched to a gene: 7. Germline lookup yields CDR1 SQVTM and CDR2 ANQGSEA. The CDR3 totals 14 residues. The CDR3 protein is CSVVDRGIGNTIYF. The CDR3 DNA reads as TGCAGCGTCGTTGACAGGGGTATTGGAAACACCATATATTTT.

The V gene is TRBV19, the J gene TRBJ2-6, with TRBD2 matching 13 bases. This CDR3 comprises 19 residues. Trimming removed 4 bases from V and 0 bases from J; junction bases left unmatched: 6. Germline lookup yields CDR1 LNHDA and CDR2 SQIVND (reference sequence). The CDR3 loop reads CASSTPGLAGNSGANVLTF. Here the CDR3 DNA reads TGTGCCAGTAGTACTCCGGGACTAGCGGGAAACTCTGGGGCCAACGTCCTGACTTTC.

The V gene is TRBV18, the J gene TRBJ2-2; D possibly corresponds to TRBD2 (6 bases). Germline CDR1 and CDR2: KGHSH and LQKENI. The CDR3 is 16 amino acids. Trimming took 0 bases from V and 4 from J, leaving 12 bases between them. The CDR3 DNA follows: TGTGCCAGCTCACCACCGGGGCTAGCGTTCACCGGGGAGCTGTTTTTT. As protein: CASSPPGLAFTGELFF.